This T cell receptor (beta chain) was obtained from a study of blood T cell repertoires in COVID-19. Only in-frame clones appear in the TCRdb table, and some are missing; sequencing was by immunoSEQ multiplex PCR. The table lists more than 300,000 clones, 80% to 90% of them singletons, with under 11% in the top ten. The CDR3 is 13 amino acids. The V end was cut by 2 bases, the J end by 6 bases, with 11 bases between. Germline V gene sequence: CDR1 SQVTM, CDR2 ANQGSEA. Cohorts were assigned according to the clinical history that participants reported. Recovery among Cohort 3 donors was established by two negative PCRs, clearance, or symptom resolution.

The sequencing input was PBMCs or T cells enriched from blood (not recorded which). This receptor was identified in a woman younger than 30 who had recovered from COVID-19. The rearrangement uses TRBV29-1 and TRBJ1-5; a weak D match, TRBD1 (5 bases). CDR3 region: CSVEWGEGQPQHF. For the CDR3, the DNA is TGCAGCGTTGAATGGGGGGAGGGTCAGCCCCAGCATTTT.